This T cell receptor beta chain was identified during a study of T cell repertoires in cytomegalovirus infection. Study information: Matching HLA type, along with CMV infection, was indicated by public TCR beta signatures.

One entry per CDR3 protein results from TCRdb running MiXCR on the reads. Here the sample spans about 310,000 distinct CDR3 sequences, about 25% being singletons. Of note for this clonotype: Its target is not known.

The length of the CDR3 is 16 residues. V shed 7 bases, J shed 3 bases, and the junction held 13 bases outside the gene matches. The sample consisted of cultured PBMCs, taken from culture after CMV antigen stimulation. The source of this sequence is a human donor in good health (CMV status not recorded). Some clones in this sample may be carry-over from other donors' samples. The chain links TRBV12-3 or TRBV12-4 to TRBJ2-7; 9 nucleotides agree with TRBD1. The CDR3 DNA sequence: TGTGCCAGCATGCCGGGACAGGGTCGGGGGAACTACGAGCAGTACTTC. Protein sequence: CASMPGQGRGNYEQYF.